This T cell receptor (beta chain) was identified during a study of blood T cell repertoires in COVID-19. Study-wide background: The samples span acute and convalescent COVID-19 from the United States, Italy and Spain. PBMCs, B-cell-depleted T cells, or T cells were the source of the cDNA or gDNA that made up the material.

The CDR3 extends over 12 amino acids. Germline V gene data show CDR1 as SGHDT and CDR2 as YYEEEE. V was clipped by 6 bases and J by 11 bases; unmatched bases: 9. In the original analysis: Quantification of nucleated cells was approximated via reference gene primer amplification. The method was immunoSEQ multiplex PCR; TCRdb's version includes in-frame clones alone and lacks a portion of them. The DNA gave D and trimming, while V, J and clone size come from that table. The sample lists over 600,000 clones, 70% to 90% seen once, with roughly 0.25% in the top ten. The clonotype originates from a woman under 30 with acute or convalescent COVID-19. Sequences were obtained from peripheral blood. The chain carries TRBV5-6 and TRBJ1-1; the match to TRBD1 covers 8 bases. The CDR3 bases are TGTGCCAGCACCTTCTTGACAGGGGACGCTTTCTTT. This sequence encodes CASTFLTGDAFF.